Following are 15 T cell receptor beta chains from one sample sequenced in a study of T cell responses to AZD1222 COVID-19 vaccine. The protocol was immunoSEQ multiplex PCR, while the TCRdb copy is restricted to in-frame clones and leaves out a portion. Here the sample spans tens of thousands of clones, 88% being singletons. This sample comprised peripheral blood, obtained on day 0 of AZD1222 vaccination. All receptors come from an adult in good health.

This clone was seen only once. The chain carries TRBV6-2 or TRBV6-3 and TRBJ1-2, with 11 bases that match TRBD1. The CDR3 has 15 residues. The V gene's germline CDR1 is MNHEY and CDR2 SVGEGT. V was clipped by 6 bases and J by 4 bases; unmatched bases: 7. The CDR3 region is CASSGPGQGAYGYTF. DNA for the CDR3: TGTGCCAGCAGCGGACCCGGACAGGGGGCCTATGGCTACACCTTC.

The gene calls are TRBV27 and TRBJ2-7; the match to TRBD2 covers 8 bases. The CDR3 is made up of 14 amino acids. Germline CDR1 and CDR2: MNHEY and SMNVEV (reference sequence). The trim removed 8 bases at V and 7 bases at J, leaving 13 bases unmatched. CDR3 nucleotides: TGTGCCAGCCCGGGGGGGGGCCTGAAAGGGGAGCAGTACTTC. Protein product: CASPGGGLKGEQYF.

CDR3 bases: TGCGCCAGCAGCTCGCCGCCGGGAGGGCCAGATACGCAGTATTTT. Protein product: CASSSPPGGPDTQYF. The V and J genes are TRBV5-1 and TRBJ2-3, with 8 bases matching TRBD2. V shed 3 bases, J shed 4 bases, and the junction held 7 bases outside the gene matches. Germline V gene data show CDR1 as SGHRS and CDR2 as YFSETQ. The CDR3 is made up of 15 amino acids. Variable domain in full (rest from reference TRBV5-1 and TRBJ2-3): KAGVTQTPRYLIKTRGQQVTLSCSPISGHRSVSWYQQTPGQGLQFLFEYFSETQRNKGNFPGRFSGRQFSNSRSEMNVSTLELGDSALYLCASSSPPGGPDTQYFGPGTRLTVL.

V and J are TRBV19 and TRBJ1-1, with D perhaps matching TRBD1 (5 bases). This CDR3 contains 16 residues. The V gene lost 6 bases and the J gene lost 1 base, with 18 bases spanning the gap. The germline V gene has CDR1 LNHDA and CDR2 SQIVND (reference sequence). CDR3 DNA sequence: TGTGCCAGTAGAAAACAACCGGGACGGACGAACACTGAAGCTTTCTTT. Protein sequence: CASRKQPGRTNTEAFF.

As DNA, the CDR3 is TGTGCCAGCAGCTTAGGGTTCGTGCGGGAGAATGAGCAGTTCTTC. Protein sequence: CASSLGFVRENEQFF. V gene TRBV7-9 combines with J gene TRBJ2-1; 7 bases fit TRBD2. The CDR3 runs 15 residues. Germline V CDR1 and CDR2: SEHNR, FQNEAQ (reference sequence). After removal of 1 base from V and 7 bases from J, the junction contained 7 bases not matched to a gene. The whole variable domain, filled in from reference TRBV7-9 and TRBJ2-1, reads DTGVSQNPRHKITKRGQNVTFRCDPISEHNRLYWYRQTLGQGPEFLTYFQNEAQLEKSRLLSDRFSAERPKGSFSTLEIQRTEQGDSAMYLCASSLGFVRENEQFFGPGTRLTVL.

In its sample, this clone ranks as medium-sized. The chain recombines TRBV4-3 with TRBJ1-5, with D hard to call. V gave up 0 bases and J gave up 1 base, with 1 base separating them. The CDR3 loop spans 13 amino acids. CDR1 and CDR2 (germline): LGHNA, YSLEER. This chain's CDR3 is CASSQDSNQPQHF. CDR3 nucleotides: TGCGCCAGCAGCCAAGACAGCAATCAGCCCCAGCATTTT.

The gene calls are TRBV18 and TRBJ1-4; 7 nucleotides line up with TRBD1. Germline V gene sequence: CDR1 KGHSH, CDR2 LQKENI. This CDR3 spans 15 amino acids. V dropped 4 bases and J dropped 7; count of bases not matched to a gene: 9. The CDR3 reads CASSLGQGVTEKLFF. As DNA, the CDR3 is TGTGCCAGCTCACTTGGGCAGGGGGTGACTGAAAAACTGTTTTTT.

CDR3 DNA: TGTGCCAGCTCACGAGGGGGACCCACAGATACGCAGTATTTT. This translates into CASSRGGPTDTQYF. The chain recombines TRBV18 with TRBJ2-3; maybe TRBD1 (6 bases). CDR3 size: 14 residues. Germline V CDR1 and CDR2: KGHSH, LQKENI. The germline V and J ends were trimmed by 4 bases and 2 bases, with 10 bases remaining between them. Variable domain in full (rest from reference TRBV18 and TRBJ2-3): NAGVMQNPRHLVRRRGQEARLRCSPMKGHSHVYWYRQLPEEGLKFMVYLQKENIIDESGMPKERFSAEFPKEGPSILRIQQVVRGDSAAYFCASSRGGPTDTQYFGPGTRLTVL.

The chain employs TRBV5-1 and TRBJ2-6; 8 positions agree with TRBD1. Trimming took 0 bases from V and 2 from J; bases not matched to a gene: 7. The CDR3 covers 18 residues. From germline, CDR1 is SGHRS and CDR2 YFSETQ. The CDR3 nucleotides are TGCGCCAGCAGCTTGGGAGTGGGGGACAGGACTGGGGCCAACGTCCTGACTTTC. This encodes CASSLGVGDRTGANVLTF.

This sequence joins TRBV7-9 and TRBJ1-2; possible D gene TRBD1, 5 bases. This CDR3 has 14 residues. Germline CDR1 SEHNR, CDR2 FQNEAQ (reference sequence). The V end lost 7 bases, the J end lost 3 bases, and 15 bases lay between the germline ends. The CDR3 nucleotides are TGTGCCAGCACCCCTTCTGGGGGGGACTATGGCTACACCTTC. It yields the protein CASTPSGGDYGYTF.

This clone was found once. The CDR3: CASSLQTQETQYF. CDR3 DNA: TGCGCCAGCAGCCTACAGACACAGGAGACGCAGTATTTT. The rearrangement links TRBV4-1 to TRBJ2-3; TRBD1 might be the D (5 bases). Per the germline V gene, CDR1 is MGHRA and CDR2 is YSYEKL. This CDR3 region has 13 residues. Trimming removed 4 bases at V and 9 bases at J, with 14 bases between.

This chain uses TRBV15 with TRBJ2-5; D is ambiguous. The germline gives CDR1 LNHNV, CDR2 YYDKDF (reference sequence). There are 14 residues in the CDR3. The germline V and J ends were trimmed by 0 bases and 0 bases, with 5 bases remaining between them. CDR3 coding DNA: TGTGCCACCAGCAGAGACTACCACCAAGAGACCCAGTACTTC. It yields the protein CATSRDYHQETQYF. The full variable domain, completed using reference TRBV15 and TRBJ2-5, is DAMVIQNPRYQVTQFGKPVTLSCSQTLNHNVMYWYQQKSSQAPKLLFHYYDKDFNNEADTPDNFQSRRPNTSFCFLDIRSPGLGDTAMYLCATSRDYHQETQYFGPGTRLLVL.

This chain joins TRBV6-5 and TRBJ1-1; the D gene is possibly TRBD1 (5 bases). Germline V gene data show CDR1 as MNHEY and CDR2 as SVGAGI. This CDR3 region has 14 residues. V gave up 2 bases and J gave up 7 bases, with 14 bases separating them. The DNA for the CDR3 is TGTGCCAGCAGTTACCCGGAGGGGATACGTGAAGCTTTCTTT. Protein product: CASSYPEGIREAFF.

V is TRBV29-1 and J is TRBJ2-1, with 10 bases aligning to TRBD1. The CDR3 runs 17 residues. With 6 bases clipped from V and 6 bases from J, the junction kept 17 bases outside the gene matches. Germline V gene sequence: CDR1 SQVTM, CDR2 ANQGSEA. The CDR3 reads CSVRDRGWRPSSNEQFF. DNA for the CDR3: TGCAGCGTGAGGGACAGGGGATGGAGGCCCTCTTCCAATGAGCAGTTCTTC.

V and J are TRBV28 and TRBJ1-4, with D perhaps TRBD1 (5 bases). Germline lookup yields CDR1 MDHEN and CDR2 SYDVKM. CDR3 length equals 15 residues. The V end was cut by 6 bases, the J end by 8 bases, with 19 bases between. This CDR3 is CASSPPNRGLEKLFF. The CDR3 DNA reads TGTGCCAGCAGCCCTCCTAACCGGGGACTGGAAAAACTGTTTTTT.